This T cell receptor beta chain was captured in a study of cytotoxic CD8 clonotypes in ibrutinib-treated CLL (dated by TCRdb to 2020 to 2023). Background on the whole study: The cohort had about a dozen relapsed/refractory and more than 14 treatment-naive patients; some 17 were IGHV unmutated. Cryopreserved peripheral blood mononuclear cells were collected at three points: before therapy, at response, and at either sustained remission or disease progression. Samples at response were collected after a median of approximately twelve months of treatment, with a range of 6 to 36 months. Longitudinal samples were available for about 30% of the 86 trial participants. Responses were partial in 24 patients and complete in 2; after median around 68 months follow-up, roughly 15 stayed in remission and approximately 12 progressed. On average, each sample had about 260,000 productive templates and more than 85,000 productive rearrangements. Every remission and progressive disease sample was obtained while ibrutinib was still being received by the patients.

The time point label of this sample denotes: approximately eleven months on ibrutinib. For TCR beta library preparation, approximately 1.9 micrograms of genomic DNA was extracted from cryopreserved PBMCs. Longitudinal blood samples from CLL patients on ibrutinib monotherapy underwent high-throughput TCR beta sequencing. The patients took part in an open-label, single-center phase 2 trial of ibrutinib monotherapy. Each clonotype received, on average, approximately 9.9x coverage in deep resolution sequencing performed on a MiSeq, where the target depth lay between 1 in 1 million and 1 in 200,000 T cells. TCR beta libraries were generated with the immunoSEQ hsTCRB Kit. The original pipeline was this. ImmunoSEQ Data Assistant and ImmunoSEQ Analyzer were used for data analysis, and V, D and J genes were assigned according to IMGT definitions. Clonality was computed as one minus normalized Shannon entropy of productive rearrangement frequencies, ranging from 0 to 1. Public clonotype analysis was restricted to overrepresented clonotypes comprising at least 0.05% of each patient's repertoire. Fewer than 15 repertoires from age-matched healthy donors, obtained from immuneACCESS, served as clonality controls. TCRdb carries this immuneACCESS record with in-frame sequences only. Its versions omit some clonotypes, under half of them owing to an unresolved V gene in the studies checked, with the rest unexplained. The V and J calls and clone size are taken from that table; D and trimming were inferred from the DNA. Here the sample has about 140,000 clones; approximately 80% occur a single time. The top ten hold about 29% of the sample.

On this clone: It has no known antigen specificity. Base qualities were left out, and no much larger clone turns up one base away.

The paper as a whole reports these results and caveats: Clonality increased at ibrutinib response, stayed stable in sustained remission, and fell back toward baseline at progression. Public clonotypes were rare and either contracted or stayed stable during treatment, and the rise in clonality at ibrutinib response reflected the expansion of private clonotypes. Sampling times were not matched between patients in sustained remission and patients whose disease was progressing, and lymph node repertoires were not examined. Baseline clonality was found to be higher than that of age-matched healthy donors and was strongly correlated with circulating CD8+ T-cell counts.

Reading from cysteine to phenylalanine, the CDR3 counts 12 amino acids. Only CDR3 DNA is held: 36 bases, read in frame from base 1. CDR1 is given as SGHRS and CDR2 as YFSETQ, both from the germline V gene. V is shortened by 0 bases, J by 6 bases, and the region joining them spans 4 bases. This TCR derives from a human donor with chronic lymphocytic leukemia. The sequencing here drew on PBMCs, taken after 12 months of ibrutinib treatment. This sequence uses TRBV5-1 and TRBJ2-1; the D gene assignment is ambiguous. The nucleotide sequence is TGCGCCAGCAGCTTGGCGGGCAATGAGCAGTTCTTC. This encodes CASSLAGNEQFF.